The T cell receptor (beta chain) under discussion was sequenced for a study of siplizumab effects on memory and regulatory T cells. Study-level findings and limits: Roughly 75-96% of proliferating CD4+ or CD8+ clones lacked a naive or memory phenotype that could be assigned. Alloreactive CD4+ clones that could be mapped were on average 68.8% Treg-derived with siplizumab, against more than 25% in controls. A minor share of alloreactive clones matched unstimulated subsets.

Unstimulated naive, memory, effector memory and TEMRA subsets from a few donor pairs have been sequenced, the authors report. Germline-derived CDR1 and CDR2 are LNHNV and YYDKDF (reference sequence). Unmatched junction bases numbered 8, after V lost 2 bases and J lost 2 bases. This CDR3 contains 16 residues. About this clone: Its antigen remains unidentified.

The data were produced by immunoSEQ multiplex PCR, yet TCRdb's version contains in-frame clones alone and is incomplete. The data show approximately 60,000 clones, with 95% to 98% seen just once and about 0.091% held by the top ten. The genes are TRBV15 and TRBJ2-7; TRBD1 agrees at 8 bases. The origin of this receptor is a human donor in good health. Sequenced: naive CD8+ T cells sorted from blood. The CDR3 nucleotides are TGTGCCACCAGCAGACCCCAGGGGGCAGGGGCCTACGAGCAGTACTTC. Amino acid sequence: CATSRPQGAGAYEQYF.